This paragraph covers one T cell receptor beta chain sequence. Antigen: not known. This specimen comes from a study of cytomegalovirus exposure and HLA in healthy donors. Study as a whole: The early release's HLA-typed donors yielded approximately 85 million unique TCRs. Study results and limitations: Association of fewer than 20,000 TCR beta sequences with HLA alleles was found at 0.05 false discovery rate in a later analysis.

A multiplex PCR was run with 60 Vbeta primers and 13 Jbeta primers. The table came from immunoSEQ multiplex PCR; TCRdb's copy has only in-frame clones and leaves some out. The sample lists roughly 43,000 clones, over 55% occurring once. The V gene's germline CDR1 is MGHRA and CDR2 YSYEKL. V gave up 0 bases and J gave up 6 bases, with 11 bases separating them. CDR3 size: 15 residues. The chain couples TRBV4-1 to TRBJ1-4; TRBD1 is a possible D gene (5 bases). This TCR was sampled from a human donor in good health. Sequenced sample: PBMCs. The CDR3 nucleotides are TGCGCCAGCAGCCAAGATCGTCAGGGTCATGAAAAACTGTTTTTT. Its translation: CASSQDRQGHEKLFF.